This T cell receptor beta chain came from a study of T cell responses to AZD1222 COVID-19 vaccine. V dropped 1 base and J dropped 5 bases, with 11 bases sitting between them. Germline V gene sequence: CDR1 MNHNS, CDR2 SASEGT. The CDR3 sequence is 14 residues long. This clone was seen a single time. Assay used: immunoSEQ multiplex PCR; TCRdb lists only in-frame clones, some missing. The sample carries around 150,000 clones, just over 90% recorded once. The chain joins TRBV6-1 to TRBJ2-5; a weak D match, TRBD2 (6 bases). This TCR derives from an adult in good health. Sequenced here: peripheral blood, sampled on day 0 of AZD1222 vaccination. CDR3 sequence (DNA): TGTGCCAGCAGTGAAGGCCGGGGGATGGAGACCCAGTACTTC. Protein: CASSEGRGMETQYF.